The 11 T cell receptor beta chains below come from one sample, sequenced in a study of T cells in Graves' hyperthyroidism and ophthalmopathy (dated 2019 in TCRdb). The library was prepared using multiplex PCR. The sequencer listed for this sample is Illumina HiSeq 2000. Amplification of TCR beta CDR3 regions was carried out from RNA transcripts. The TCR CDR3 was subjected to a first round of RT-PCR using the HTBI primer set and the Qiagen OneStep RT-PCR kit. In TCRdb, the public reads were trimmed at Q25 with fastp and aligned with MiXCR, with productive beta chains retained. Here each entry gathers all rows of one CDR3 protein and keeps the most common genes and DNA. The sample table lists roughly 740,000 distinct CDR3 sequences, approximately 16% of them with a count of one. The ten biggest clones cover around 8% of the sample. The sequenced material came from blood. The receptors come from a man younger than 35 with Graves' hyperthyroidism.

This clonotype was detected only a few times. CDR3 sequence (DNA): TGTGCCAGCACTTCCGATGATAGCGGGAGGACCGGGGAGCTGTTTTTT. Translated: CASTSDDSGRTGELFF. The genes are TRBV12-3 or TRBV12-4 and TRBJ2-2; 10 bases align to TRBD2. The CDR3 covers 16 residues. Unmatched junction bases numbered 10, after V lost 7 bases and J lost 5 bases.

At least ten counts were recorded for this clonotype. The rearrangement links TRBV12-3 or TRBV12-4 to TRBJ1-2, with D maybe TRBD1 (6 bases). The V end lost 7 bases, the J end lost 4 bases, and 19 bases lay between the germline ends. The CDR3 has 15 residues. The CDR3 bases are TGTGCCAGCACCCGAGCGGGGGGCACGAGCTATGGCTACACCTTC. It codes for CASTRAGGTSYGYTF.

This clonotype was detected ten times or more. The chain joins TRBV12-5 to TRBJ2-7, with 7 bases that match TRBD2. With V trimmed by 5 bases and J by 2 bases, 12 bases remained unmatched. This CDR3 has 16 amino acids. Germline CDR1 and CDR2: LGHNT and FRNRAP. CDR3 protein: CASGGPSGWSPYEQYF. CDR3 nucleotide sequence: TGTGCTAGTGGTGGACCTAGCGGATGGAGTCCCTACGAGCAGTACTTC.

This clonotype was recorded at least ten times. This sequence joins TRBV30 and TRBJ1-1; D possibly corresponds to TRBD1 (5 bases). V was shortened by 1 base and J by 1 base, with 16 bases between the two germline ends. The V gene's germline CDR1 is GTSNPN and CDR2 SVGIG (reference sequence). The length of the CDR3 is 16 residues. CDR3 sequence (DNA): TGTGCCTGGAGTGGATTCCCCAGGGCGAAGAACACTGAAGCTTTCTTT. It specifies CAWSGFPRAKNTEAFF.

The chain links TRBV5-1 to TRBJ2-1, with 7 positions matching TRBD2. Germline CDR1 and CDR2: SGHRS and YFSETQ. V lost 10 bases and J lost 8; bases outside the gene matches: 0. The CDR3 runs to 9 residues. The CDR3 DNA follows: TGCGCCCGGGGGGATGAGCAGTTCTTC. Amino acids: CARGDEQFF.

The chain carries TRBV25-1 and TRBJ2-7, with unresolved D. Per germline, CDR1 MGHDK and CDR2 SYGVNS. This CDR3 has 12 amino acids. V lost 5 bases and J 6 bases, leaving 11 bases between the germline ends. In DNA form, the CDR3 reads TGTGCCAGCAGTAGGTCCCTTGGCGAGCAGTACTTC. Its translation: CASSRSLGEQYF.

Only one count was recorded for this clonotype. The chain recombines TRBV12-5 with TRBJ2-2; TRBD1 or TRBD2 may be the D gene (7 bases each). The CDR3 spans 17 residues. Germline-derived CDR1 and CDR2 are LGHNT and FRNRAP. Trimming pared 0 bases from V and 3 bases from J, leaving 14 bases between. This CDR3 is CASGLVPTGRDTGELFF. As DNA, the CDR3 is TGTGCTAGTGGTTTGGTACCGACAGGGAGGGACACCGGGGAGCTGTTTTTT.

This clonotype has at least ten counts. The rearrangement uses TRBV19 and TRBJ2-5, with 11 bases lining up with TRBD2. From germline, CDR1 is LNHDA and CDR2 SQIVND (reference sequence). This CDR3 is built from 15 residues. J gave up 2 bases and V 5 bases, and 4 bases lay outside the gene matches. In nucleotides, the CDR3 is TGTGCCAGTAGTGTAGCGGGAGGGCTACAAGAGACCCAGTACTTC. Its protein product is CASSVAGGLQETQYF.

The CDR3 DNA reads TGTGCCGCAGGACAGAAAGAGACCCAGTACTTC. It yields the protein CAAGQKETQYF. This chain joins TRBV30 and TRBJ2-5; D is perhaps TRBD1 (6 bases). V lost 8 bases to trimming and J lost 3 bases, with 10 bases between them. CDR1 and CDR2 (germline): GTSNPN, SVGIG (reference sequence). The CDR3 covers 11 residues.

This clonotype was seen more than once but under ten times. The chain recombines TRBV4-1 with TRBJ2-1; the D gene is possibly TRBD1 (6 bases). The V end was cut by 4 bases, the J end by 9 bases, with 28 bases between. This CDR3 is 18 amino acids long. Germline CDR1 reads MGHRA; CDR2 reads YSYEKL. CDR3 residues: CASSRGVLRRQEGSEQFF. The CDR3 coding sequence is TGCGCCAGCAGCCGCGGCGTGCTCCGGCGACAGGAAGGAAGTGAGCAGTTCTTC.

This clonotype was found a few times. This chain joins TRBV24-1 and TRBJ2-2; no clear D. V was trimmed by 3 bases and J by 6 bases, leaving 10 bases between them. From germline, CDR1 is KGHDR and CDR2 SFDVKD. CDR3 length: 14 amino acids. The DNA of the CDR3 is TGTGCCACCAGTGATCCCTCTGGGGCCGGGGAGCTGTTTTTT. It specifies CATSDPSGAGELFF.